These 17 T cell receptor beta chains were all obtained from the same sample, sequenced in a study of blood T cell repertoires in COVID-19. TCRdb's table, derived via immunoSEQ multiplex PCR, lists solely in-frame clones and lacks some. The sample holds a few hundred thousand clones, around 89% seen once. Sequenced: PBMCs or T cells enriched from blood (not recorded which). These TCRs come from a woman aged 55-75 years in a cohort exposed to, infected with or recovered from COVID-19 (not recorded which).

The gene calls are TRBV3-1 (or the pseudogene TRBV3-2) and TRBJ2-5, with 10 bases aligning to TRBD1. With V trimmed by 4 bases and J by 5 bases, 7 bases remained unmatched. The CDR3 sequence is 15 residues long. CDR1 is LGHDT, CDR2 YNNKEL, per germline (reference sequence). For the CDR3, the DNA is TGTGCCAGCAGCCCCGGACAGGGGGTGGGGGAGACCCAGTACTTC. The encoded protein is CASSPGQGVGETQYF.

The chain is built from TRBV20-1 and TRBJ2-1; the match to TRBD2 covers 8 bases. Germline assignment: CDR1 DFQATT and CDR2 SNEGSKA (reference sequence). The CDR3 has 11 residues. Losses at the gene ends were 7 bases for V and 5 bases for J; bases not matched to a gene: 1. The CDR3, as DNA: TGCAGTGAGCGGGAGCACAATGAGCAGTTCTTC. Its translation is CSEREHNEQFF.

The rearrangement uses TRBV6-2 or TRBV6-3 and TRBJ2-7; D gene unclear. The germline V gene encodes CDR1 MNHEY and CDR2 SVGEGT. The CDR3 has 12 residues. V gave up 6 bases and J gave up 2 bases, with 8 bases separating them. The CDR3 DNA is TGTGCCAGCAGCCCCTATCCCTACGAGCAGTACTTC. This translates into CASSPYPYEQYF.

This clone occurred once. The genes are TRBV5-8 and TRBJ1-5; perhaps TRBD1 as D (6 bases). V gave up 3 bases and J gave up 0 bases, with 10 bases separating them. The CDR3 is 15 amino acids. In germline, CDR1 is SGHTS, CDR2 YDEGEE. The CDR3 DNA reads as TGTGCCAGCAGCTCTCAGGGGTATAGCAATCAGCCCCAGCATTTT. It translates to CASSSQGYSNQPQHF. Variable domain in full (rest from reference TRBV5-8 and TRBJ1-5): EAGVTQSPTHLIKTRGQQATLRCSPISGHTSVYWYQQALGLGLQFLLWYDEGEERNRGNFPPRFSGRQFPNYSSELNVNALELEDSALYLCASSSQGYSNQPQHFGDGTRLSIL.

The chain is built from TRBV9 and TRBJ1-4; perhaps TRBD1 as D (5 bases). Trimming removed 4 bases from V and 8 bases from J, with 15 bases in between. The CDR3 spans 14 residues. The germline gives CDR1 SGDLS, CDR2 YYNGEE. The CDR3 region has the DNA TGTGCCAGCAGCCCCCTGGGCACAGGAGAAAAACTGTTTTTT. It codes for CASSPLGTGEKLFF.

The rearrangement links TRBV19 to TRBJ1-2, with TRBD1 matching 7 bases. Trimming took 3 bases from V and 5 from J; bases not matched to a gene: 6. The germline V gene has CDR1 LNHDA and CDR2 SQIVND (reference sequence). The CDR3 is made up of 14 amino acids. CDR3 in amino acids: CASSIGRGTYGYTF. In DNA, the CDR3 is TGTGCCAGTAGTATTGGCAGGGGGACGTATGGCTACACCTTC.

The V call is TRBV12-5, the J call TRBJ2-2; a possible D gene is TRBD1 (5 bases). The CDR3 spans 16 residues. Trimming removed 2 bases at V and 4 bases at J, with 14 bases between. CDR1 and CDR2 (germline): LGHNT, FRNRAP. The CDR3 bases are TGTGCTAGTGGTTTGTTCCAGGGTAAGGCCACCGGGGAGCTGTTTTTT. Residues: CASGLFQGKATGELFF.

This clone was counted between two and nine times. This chain connects TRBV15 to TRBJ2-1, with a tentative D call TRBD1 (5 bases). The V end lost 0 bases, the J end lost 1 base, and 10 bases lay between the germline ends. The CDR3 is 16 residues long. Germline assignment: CDR1 LNHNV and CDR2 YYDKDF (reference sequence). The DNA for the CDR3 is TGTGCCACCAGCAGAGATCTGACAGCTTCCTACAATGAGCAGTTCTTC. It is translated as CATSRDLTASYNEQFF.

CDR3 region: CAWTQGVNYGYTF. The CDR3 coding sequence is TGTGCCTGGACCCAGGGGGTTAACTATGGCTACACCTTC. V usage is TRBV30 and J usage is TRBJ1-2, with 7 bases lining up with TRBD1. V shed 4 bases and J 1 base; nucleotides not matched to a gene: 3. The CDR3 sequence is 13 residues long. Germline V lookup: CDR1 GTSNPN, CDR2 SVGIG (reference sequence).

The chain joins TRBV11-2 to TRBJ1-3; 10 bases are shared with TRBD1. The CDR3 contains 16 residues. CDR1 is SGHAT, CDR2 FQNNGV, per germline. V lost 1 base and J lost 7; bases outside the gene matches: 7. The CDR3 protein is CASSLVGTGESNTIYF. DNA for the CDR3: TGTGCCAGCAGCTTAGTCGGGACAGGGGAAAGTAACACCATATATTTT.

The rearrangement links TRBV12-5 to TRBJ2-5, with 12 bases identical to TRBD2. The J segment lost 5 bases and the V segment lost 4 bases, leaving 11 bases of the junction unmatched. CDR1 and CDR2 (germline): LGHNT, FRNRAP. This CDR3 comprises 17 residues. The CDR3 loop reads CASGSGTSGFSRETQYF. The CDR3 coding sequence is TGTGCTAGTGGTTCCGGGACTAGCGGGTTTAGCAGGGAGACCCAGTACTTC.

This clone was detected only once. The V call is TRBV9, the J call TRBJ2-3, with 10 bases lining up with TRBD1. The CDR3 spans 18 residues. The V and J ends lost 4 bases and 2 bases, in that order; junction bases with no gene match: 13. Germline-derived CDR1 and CDR2 are SGDLS and YYNGEE. CDR3 coding DNA: TGTGCCAGCAGCCCTCGTAGTTGGGGGACAGGGGACACAGATACGCAGTATTTT. Its translation is CASSPRSWGTGDTDTQYF.

The gene calls are TRBV9 and TRBJ2-1, with 7 bases that match TRBD2. V lost 0 bases and J lost 6; bases outside the gene matches: 6. The CDR3 has 15 amino acids. Germline V gene sequence: CDR1 SGDLS, CDR2 YYNGEE. The CDR3 loop is CASSVVTGGFNEQFF. The CDR3 DNA is TGTGCCAGCAGCGTAGTGACGGGGGGTTTCAATGAGCAGTTCTTC.

The chain couples TRBV24-1 to TRBJ2-2, with 8 bases fitting TRBD1. Germline V gene sequence: CDR1 KGHDR, CDR2 SFDVKD. V gave up 3 bases and J gave up 0 bases; unmatched junction bases: 5. This CDR3 spans 17 amino acids. The CDR3 coding sequence is TGTGCCACCAGTGATCACCTACAGGGGGCGAACACCGGGGAGCTGTTTTTT. As protein: CATSDHLQGANTGELFF.

The gene calls are TRBV11-2 and TRBJ1-1; D is unclear. The CDR3 covers 15 residues. CDR1 SGHAT and CDR2 FQNNGV come from the germline V gene. V was clipped by 4 bases and J by 0 bases, with 12 bases between them. The CDR3 region has the DNA TGTGCCAGCAGCTCCTTGAACAGCATGAACACTGAAGCTTTCTTT. Its protein product is CASSSLNSMNTEAFF.

The J gene is TRBJ2-3, the V gene TRBV3-1 (or the pseudogene TRBV3-2); 8 bases are a match to TRBD2. V shed 0 bases, J shed 5 bases, and the junction held 10 bases outside the gene matches. The CDR3 length is 17 residues. Germline values: CDR1 LGHDT, CDR2 YNNKEL (reference sequence). The chain's CDR3 is CASSQEEGLGFEDTQYF. As DNA, the CDR3 is TGTGCCAGCAGCCAAGAGGAGGGACTAGGATTCGAAGATACGCAGTATTTT.

This chain uses TRBV28 with TRBJ1-5; 11 nucleotides align to TRBD1. Germline lookup yields CDR1 MDHEN and CDR2 SYDVKM. The CDR3 loop spans 17 amino acids. Unmatched junction bases numbered 7, after V lost 5 bases and J lost 1 base. The CDR3 bases are TGTGCCAGCAGTCCCGGGACAGGGGGGTACAGCAATCAGCCCCAGCATTTT. This gives the protein CASSPGTGGYSNQPQHF.